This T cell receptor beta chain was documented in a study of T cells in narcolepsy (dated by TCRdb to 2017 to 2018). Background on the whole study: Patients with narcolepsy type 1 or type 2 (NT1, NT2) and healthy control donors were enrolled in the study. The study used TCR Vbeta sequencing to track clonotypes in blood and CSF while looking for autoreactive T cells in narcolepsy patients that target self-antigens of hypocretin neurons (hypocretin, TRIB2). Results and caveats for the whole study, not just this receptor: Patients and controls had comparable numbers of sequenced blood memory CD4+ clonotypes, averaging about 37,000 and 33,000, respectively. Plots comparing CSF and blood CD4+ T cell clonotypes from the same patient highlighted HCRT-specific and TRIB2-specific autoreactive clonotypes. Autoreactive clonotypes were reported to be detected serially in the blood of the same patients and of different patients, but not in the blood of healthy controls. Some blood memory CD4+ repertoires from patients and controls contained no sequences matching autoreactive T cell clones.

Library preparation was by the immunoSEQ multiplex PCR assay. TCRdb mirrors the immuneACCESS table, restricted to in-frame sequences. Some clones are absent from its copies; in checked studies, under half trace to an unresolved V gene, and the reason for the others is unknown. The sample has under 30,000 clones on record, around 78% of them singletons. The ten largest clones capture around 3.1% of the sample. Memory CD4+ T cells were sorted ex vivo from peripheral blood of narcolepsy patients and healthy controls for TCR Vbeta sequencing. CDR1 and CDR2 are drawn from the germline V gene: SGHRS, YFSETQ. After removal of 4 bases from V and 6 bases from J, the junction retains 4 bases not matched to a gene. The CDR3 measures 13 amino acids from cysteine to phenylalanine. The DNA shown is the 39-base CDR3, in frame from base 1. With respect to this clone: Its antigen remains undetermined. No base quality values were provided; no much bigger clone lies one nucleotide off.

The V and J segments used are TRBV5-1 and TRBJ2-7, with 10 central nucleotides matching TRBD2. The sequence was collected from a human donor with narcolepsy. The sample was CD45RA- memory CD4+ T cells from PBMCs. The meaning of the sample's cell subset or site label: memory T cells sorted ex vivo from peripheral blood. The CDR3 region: CASSRSGGAEQYF. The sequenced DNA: TGCGCCAGCAGCCGGAGCGGGGGGGCCGAGCAGTACTTC.